This record looks at one T cell receptor (beta chain) sequence and its context. The data were obtained in a study of blood T cell repertoires in COVID-19. For the study at large: The origin of the acute and convalescent COVID-19 samples was the United States, Italy and Spain. T cells, B-cell-depleted T cells, or PBMCs provided the cDNA or gDNA that served as material.

The CDR3 runs to 15 residues. The V end lost 4 bases, the J end lost 1 base, and 13 bases lay between the germline ends. CDR1 and CDR2 (germline): MNHEY, SVGAGI. The authors' processing: For nucleated cells, counts were estimated from reference gene primer amplification. The method was immunoSEQ multiplex PCR; TCRdb's version includes in-frame clones alone and lacks a portion of them. V, J and clone size derive from that table, while D and trimming were established from the DNA sequence. The sample carries roughly 98,000 clones, 82% recorded once. This chain links TRBV6-5 with TRBJ1-2; a possible D gene is TRBD1 (6 bases). The TCR sequence derives from an older man with active or convalescent COVID-19. The sequencing input was peripheral blood. The CDR3 nucleotides are TGTGCCAGCAGTTCCGGGACAAGCCGTAACTATGGCTACACCTTC. Translation gives CASSSGTSRNYGYTF.